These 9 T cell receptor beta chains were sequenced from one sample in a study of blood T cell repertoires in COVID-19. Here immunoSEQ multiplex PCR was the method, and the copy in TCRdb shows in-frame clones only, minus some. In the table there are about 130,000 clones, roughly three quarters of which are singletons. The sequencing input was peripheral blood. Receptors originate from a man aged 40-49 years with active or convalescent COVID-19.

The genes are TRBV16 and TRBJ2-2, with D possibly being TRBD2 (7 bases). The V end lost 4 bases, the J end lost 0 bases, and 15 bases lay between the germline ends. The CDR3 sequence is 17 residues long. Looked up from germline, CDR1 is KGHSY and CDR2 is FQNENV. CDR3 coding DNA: TGTGCCAGCAGCCTCTCCTGGGGGGGGCCGAACACCGGGGAGCTGTTTTTT. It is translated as CASSLSWGGPNTGELFF.

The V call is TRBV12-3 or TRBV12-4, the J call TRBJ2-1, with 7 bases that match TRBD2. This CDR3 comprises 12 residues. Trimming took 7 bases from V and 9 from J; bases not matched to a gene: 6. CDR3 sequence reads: CASNWGEGEQFF. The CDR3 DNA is TGTGCCAGCAACTGGGGGGAGGGTGAGCAGTTCTTC.

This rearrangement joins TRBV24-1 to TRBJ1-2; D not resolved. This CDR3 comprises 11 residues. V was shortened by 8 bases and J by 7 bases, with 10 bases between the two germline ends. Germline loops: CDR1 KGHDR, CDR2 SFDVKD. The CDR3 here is CATTGWSGYTF. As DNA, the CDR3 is TGTGCCACCACTGGATGGAGTGGCTACACCTTC.

The CDR3 spells CASSDPGRTDTQYF. In DNA form, the CDR3 reads TGTGCCAGCAGTGACCCGGGGAGGACAGATACGCAGTATTTT. The chain combines TRBV6-4 with TRBJ2-3, with D possibly being TRBD2 (6 bases). This CDR3 comprises 14 residues. Germline V gene lookup returns CDR1 MRHNA and CDR2 SNTAGT. Trimming cost V 2 bases and J 3 bases, with 9 bases left between them.

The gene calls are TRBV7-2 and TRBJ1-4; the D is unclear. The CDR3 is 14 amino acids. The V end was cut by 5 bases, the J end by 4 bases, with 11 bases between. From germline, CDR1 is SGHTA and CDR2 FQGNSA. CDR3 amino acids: CASSPPGLNEKLFF. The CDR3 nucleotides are TGTGCCAGCAGCCCCCCCGGTCTTAATGAAAAACTGTTTTTT.

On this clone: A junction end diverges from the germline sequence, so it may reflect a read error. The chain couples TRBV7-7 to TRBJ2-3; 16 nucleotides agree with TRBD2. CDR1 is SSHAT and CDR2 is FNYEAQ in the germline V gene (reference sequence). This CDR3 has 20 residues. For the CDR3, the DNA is TGTGCTAGCAGCTTAGCGGTGGGACTAGCGGGGGGGCCGGGGACAGATACGCAGTATTTT. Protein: CASSLAVGLAGGPGTDTQYF.

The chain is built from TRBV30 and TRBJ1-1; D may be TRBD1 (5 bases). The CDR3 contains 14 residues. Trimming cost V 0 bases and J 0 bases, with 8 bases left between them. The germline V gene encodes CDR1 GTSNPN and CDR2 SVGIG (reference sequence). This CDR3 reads CAWSVGLMNTEAFF. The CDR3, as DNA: TGTGCCTGGAGTGTGGGGCTAATGAACACTGAAGCTTTCTTT.

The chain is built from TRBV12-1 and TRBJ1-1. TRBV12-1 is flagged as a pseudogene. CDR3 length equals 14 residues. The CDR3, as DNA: TGTGCCAGCAGCCGTCGGACGGCCCCACGGAGGGCTTTCTTT. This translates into CASSRRTAPRRAFF.

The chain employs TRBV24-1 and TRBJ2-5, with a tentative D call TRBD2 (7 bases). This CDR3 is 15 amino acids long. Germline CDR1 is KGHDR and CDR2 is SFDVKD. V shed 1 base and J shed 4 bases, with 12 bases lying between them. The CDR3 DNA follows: TGTGCCACCAGTGATTTAGGACTAGGGGGAGAGACCCAGTACTTC. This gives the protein CATSDLGLGGETQYF.